This section outlines one T cell receptor (beta chain) sequence together with its context. Its specificity is unknown. Ophthalmopathy patients had Clinical Activity Score at least 3, NOSPECS grade at least 4, duration under 3 months. Cells are PBMCs isolated from over 7.5 ml of fresh blood. The source of the sample is a study of T cells in Graves' hyperthyroidism and ophthalmopathy. On the study more broadly: Peripheral blood sampling occurred at initial diagnosis, before any treatment. Study-wide results and caveats: Appearing also in blood were most of the thyroid clonotypes expanded above 0.001.

RNA transcripts yielded amplified TCR beta CDR3 regions. Researchers ran a first-round RT-PCR on the TCR CDR3 using the HTBI primer set. TCRdb fed the multiplex PCR reads into MiXCR, producing one record per CDR3 protein. The sample includes more than 350,000 distinct CDR3 sequences, roughly 15% of them seen just once. This CDR3 has 16 amino acids. From germline, CDR1 is SEHNR and CDR2 FQNEAQ (reference sequence). Deletions cut 3 bases from V and 4 bases from J, with 13 bases between. The sequence came from a woman in her sixties or seventies with Graves' ophthalmopathy. This chain connects TRBV7-9 to TRBJ2-6, with D possibly TRBD2 on 5 matching bases. The source material was blood. The CDR3 sequence: CASSFRLPGGANVLTF. In nucleotides, the CDR3 is TGTGCCAGCAGCTTTCGTCTCCCGGGGGGGGCCAACGTCCTGACTTTC.